The 5 T cell receptor beta chains given below trace back to one sample, sequenced in a study of blood T cell repertoires in COVID-19. The repertoire was sequenced with immunoSEQ multiplex PCR; TCRdb's copy has only in-frame clones and lacks some. The sample consists of 100,000 to 150,000 clones, around nine tenths of them appearing once. Sequencing used peripheral blood. The receptors shown here come from a woman aged 65 to 85 with COVID-19, enrolled during active disease.

In its sample, this clone was seen once. V usage is TRBV2 and J usage is TRBJ1-1, with TRBD1 matching 9 bases. Germline V lookup: CDR1 SNHLY, CDR2 FYNNEI. CDR3 length: 15 amino acids. V lost 5 bases, J lost 4 bases, and 8 bases stayed unmatched. CDR3 residues: CASSLRGTGFTEAFF. CDR3 nucleotides: TGTGCCAGCAGTCTAAGGGGGACAGGGTTCACTGAAGCTTTCTTT.

The CDR3 here is CATSRDQDRGLGYTF. In DNA form, the CDR3 reads TGTGCCACCAGCAGAGATCAAGACAGGGGGCTAGGCTACACCTTC. This chain uses TRBV15 with TRBJ1-2, with TRBD1 identical over 10 bases. CDR3 length equals 15 residues. Trimming took 0 bases from V and 8 from J; bases not matched to a gene: 6. Germline V gives CDR1 LNHNV, CDR2 YYDKDF (reference sequence).

The chain has TRBV7-9 and TRBJ2-2, with TRBD1 matching 9 bases. Losses at the gene ends were 3 bases for V and 6 bases for J; bases not matched to a gene: 5. The CDR3 contains 15 residues. Germline V gene lookup returns CDR1 SEHNR and CDR2 FQNEAQ (reference sequence). CDR3 in amino acids: CASSLYRGLAGELFF. DNA of the CDR3: TGTGCCAGCAGCTTGTACAGGGGGCTTGCCGGGGAGCTGTTTTTT.

This clone was counted a single time. The J gene is TRBJ2-1, the V gene TRBV7-6; 7 bases align to TRBD1. Germline V gene data show CDR1 as SGHVS and CDR2 as FNYEAQ. V was pared by 5 bases and J by 10 bases, with 5 bases of the junction left unmatched. CDR3 size: 12 residues. In DNA, the CDR3 is TGTGCCAGCAGCGACAGACAGGGAGAGCAGTTCTTC. It yields the protein CASSDRQGEQFF.

This sequence joins TRBV28 and TRBJ2-5, with TRBD1 as a possible D gene (5 bases). Germline assignment: CDR1 MDHEN and CDR2 SYDVKM. The CDR3 is 15 amino acids. The V gene lost 3 bases and the J gene lost 1 base, with 12 bases spanning the gap. CDR3 DNA: TGTGCCAGCAGTTTTGACTGGACATCCCAAGAGACCCAGTACTTC. Its protein is CASSFDWTSQETQYF.